What follows are 13 T cell receptor beta chains derived from one specimen sequenced in a study of a mutant IDH1 vaccine in newly diagnosed glioma. Time point: week 23, last vaccination. The vaccine gave 300 ug of a 20-mer mutant IDH1 peptide subcutaneously per dose. Measured with immunoSEQ multiplex PCR; TCRdb has only the in-frame clones, and not every one. The data show about 81,000 clones, with approximately 85% seen just once and under 2.5% held by the top ten. These receptors have no identified antigens. Source: PBMCs, taken from a glioma patient whose treatment included an IDH1 peptide vaccine. These receptors all come from a man aged 25 to 40 with glioma. Some clones in this sample may be carry-over from other donors' samples.

The V call is TRBV5-1, the J call TRBJ2-3; TRBD2 aligns across 9 bases. Per the germline V gene, CDR1 is SGHRS and CDR2 is YFSETQ. V dropped 0 bases and J dropped 4; count of bases not matched to a gene: 3. The CDR3 totals 15 residues. The CDR3 is CASSLASGVADTQYF. The CDR3 DNA is TGCGCCAGCAGCTTGGCTAGCGGGGTGGCAGATACGCAGTATTTT.

The sample holds one count of this clone. V and J are TRBV9 and TRBJ2-3, with D possibly TRBD2 on 6 matching bases. The V end was cut by 1 base, the J end by 4 bases, with 10 bases between. The V gene's germline CDR1 is SGDLS and CDR2 YYNGEE. The CDR3 totals 14 residues. DNA for the CDR3: TGTGCCAGCAGCGTACAAAGACTAGCAGATACGCAGTATTTT. This sequence encodes CASSVQRLADTQYF.

The chain has TRBV29-1 and TRBJ2-1; 10 bases fit TRBD2. Germline V CDR1 and CDR2: SQVTM, ANQGSEA. This CDR3 comprises 15 residues. Losses at the gene ends were 5 bases for V and 0 bases for J; bases not matched to a gene: 4. The CDR3 reads CSVPGLAYSYNEQFF. The CDR3 coding sequence is TGCAGCGTTCCGGGACTAGCGTACTCCTACAATGAGCAGTTCTTC.

V and J are TRBV10-3 and TRBJ2-6; D is possibly TRBD1 or TRBD2 (5 bases each). Germline CDR1 reads ENHRY; CDR2 reads SYGVKD. The CDR3 runs 17 residues. With 9 bases removed from V and 0 bases from J, the gap between germline ends came to 18 bases. The CDR3 spells CAILGTGKISGANVLTF. The CDR3 nucleotides are TGTGCCATACTAGGGACGGGGAAAATCTCTGGGGCCAACGTCCTGACTTTC.

The chain joins TRBV5-5 to TRBJ2-1; 8 bases agree with TRBD1. The germline V gene has CDR1 SGHKS and CDR2 YYEKEE (reference sequence). The CDR3 loop spans 14 amino acids. The junction had 5 bases not matched to a gene; V was cut back by 6 bases and J by 3 bases. This chain's CDR3 is CASTQGANYNEQFF. CDR3 DNA: TGTGCCAGCACCCAGGGGGCAAACTACAATGAGCAGTTCTTC.

This sequence joins TRBV7-9 and TRBJ1-1; the match to TRBD1 covers 9 bases. Germline values: CDR1 SEHNR, CDR2 FQNEAQ (reference sequence). The junction had 5 bases not matched to a gene; V was cut back by 3 bases and J by 9 bases. The CDR3 consists of 13 residues. CDR3 sequence reads: CASSFGQGRQAFF. The CDR3 bases are TGTGCCAGCAGCTTCGGACAGGGGCGGCAAGCTTTCTTT.

This clone was recorded once. This chain connects TRBV10-3 to TRBJ2-6, with D perhaps TRBD1 (6 bases). The V gene lost 6 bases and the J gene lost 2 bases, with 8 bases spanning the gap. The CDR3 has 14 amino acids. The germline gives CDR1 ENHRY, CDR2 SYGVKD. DNA for the CDR3: TGTGCCATCAGATCAGGGGCTGGGGCCAACGTCCTGACTTTC. This sequence encodes CAIRSGAGANVLTF.

This chain links TRBV28 with TRBJ1-5, with D uncertain. This CDR3 is built from 14 residues. With 6 bases removed from V and 6 bases from J, the gap between germline ends came to 15 bases. Germline V lookup: CDR1 MDHEN, CDR2 SYDVKM. CDR3: CASSTETGSQPQHF. The CDR3 DNA follows: TGTGCCAGCAGCACCGAGACCGGGAGTCAGCCCCAGCATTTT.

The chain combines TRBV6-1 with TRBJ1-5, with 7 bases that match TRBD1. Trimming at V came to 6 bases and at J to 3 bases, leaving 8 bases not matched to a gene. The CDR3 runs to 15 residues. In germline, CDR1 is MNHNS, CDR2 SASEGT. The CDR3: CASSSRQGFNQPQHF. The CDR3 DNA reads TGTGCCAGCAGCAGCCGACAGGGCTTCAATCAGCCCCAGCATTTT.

The genes are TRBV5-1 and TRBJ2-1; D could derive from TRBD1 or TRBD2 (5 bases each). The CDR3 covers 12 residues. The V gene's germline CDR1 is SGHRS and CDR2 YFSETQ. V dropped 4 bases and J dropped 9 bases, with 11 bases sitting between them. The CDR3 coding sequence is TGCGCCAGCAGCCGATCCGGGACTGAGCAGTTCTTC. Amino acids: CASSRSGTEQFF.

This clone was seen just once. This CDR3 is also generated by other DNA sequences in the sample. This chain links TRBV2 with TRBJ1-1; D is uncertain. The V gene lost 9 bases and the J gene lost 5 bases, with 16 bases spanning the gap. The CDR3 loop spans 13 amino acids. Germline-derived CDR1 and CDR2 are SNHLY and FYNNEI. CDR3 protein: CASLRDLFTEAFF. The CDR3 DNA is TGTGCCAGTCTCAGAGACTTATTTACTGAAGCTTTCTTT.

The chain combines TRBV7-8 with TRBJ1-5; D perhaps matches TRBD1 (6 bases). The CDR3 covers 12 residues. V was pared by 3 bases and J by 16 bases, with 16 bases between. Germline CDR1 is SGHVS and CDR2 is FQNEAQ. The CDR3 DNA follows: TGTGCCAGCAGCTTCCGCCAGGGACAAAAACATTTT. Its protein product is CASSFRQGQKHF.

The rearrangement joins TRBV4-3 to TRBJ2-3; 8 positions match TRBD1. The CDR3 consists of 16 residues. V was clipped by 4 bases and J by 5 bases; unmatched bases: 11. The germline gives CDR1 LGHNA, CDR2 YSLEER. CDR3 residues: CASSRGGQGARDTQYF. The CDR3 region has the DNA TGCGCCAGCAGCCGAGGGGGGCAGGGGGCGAGAGATACGCAGTATTTT.